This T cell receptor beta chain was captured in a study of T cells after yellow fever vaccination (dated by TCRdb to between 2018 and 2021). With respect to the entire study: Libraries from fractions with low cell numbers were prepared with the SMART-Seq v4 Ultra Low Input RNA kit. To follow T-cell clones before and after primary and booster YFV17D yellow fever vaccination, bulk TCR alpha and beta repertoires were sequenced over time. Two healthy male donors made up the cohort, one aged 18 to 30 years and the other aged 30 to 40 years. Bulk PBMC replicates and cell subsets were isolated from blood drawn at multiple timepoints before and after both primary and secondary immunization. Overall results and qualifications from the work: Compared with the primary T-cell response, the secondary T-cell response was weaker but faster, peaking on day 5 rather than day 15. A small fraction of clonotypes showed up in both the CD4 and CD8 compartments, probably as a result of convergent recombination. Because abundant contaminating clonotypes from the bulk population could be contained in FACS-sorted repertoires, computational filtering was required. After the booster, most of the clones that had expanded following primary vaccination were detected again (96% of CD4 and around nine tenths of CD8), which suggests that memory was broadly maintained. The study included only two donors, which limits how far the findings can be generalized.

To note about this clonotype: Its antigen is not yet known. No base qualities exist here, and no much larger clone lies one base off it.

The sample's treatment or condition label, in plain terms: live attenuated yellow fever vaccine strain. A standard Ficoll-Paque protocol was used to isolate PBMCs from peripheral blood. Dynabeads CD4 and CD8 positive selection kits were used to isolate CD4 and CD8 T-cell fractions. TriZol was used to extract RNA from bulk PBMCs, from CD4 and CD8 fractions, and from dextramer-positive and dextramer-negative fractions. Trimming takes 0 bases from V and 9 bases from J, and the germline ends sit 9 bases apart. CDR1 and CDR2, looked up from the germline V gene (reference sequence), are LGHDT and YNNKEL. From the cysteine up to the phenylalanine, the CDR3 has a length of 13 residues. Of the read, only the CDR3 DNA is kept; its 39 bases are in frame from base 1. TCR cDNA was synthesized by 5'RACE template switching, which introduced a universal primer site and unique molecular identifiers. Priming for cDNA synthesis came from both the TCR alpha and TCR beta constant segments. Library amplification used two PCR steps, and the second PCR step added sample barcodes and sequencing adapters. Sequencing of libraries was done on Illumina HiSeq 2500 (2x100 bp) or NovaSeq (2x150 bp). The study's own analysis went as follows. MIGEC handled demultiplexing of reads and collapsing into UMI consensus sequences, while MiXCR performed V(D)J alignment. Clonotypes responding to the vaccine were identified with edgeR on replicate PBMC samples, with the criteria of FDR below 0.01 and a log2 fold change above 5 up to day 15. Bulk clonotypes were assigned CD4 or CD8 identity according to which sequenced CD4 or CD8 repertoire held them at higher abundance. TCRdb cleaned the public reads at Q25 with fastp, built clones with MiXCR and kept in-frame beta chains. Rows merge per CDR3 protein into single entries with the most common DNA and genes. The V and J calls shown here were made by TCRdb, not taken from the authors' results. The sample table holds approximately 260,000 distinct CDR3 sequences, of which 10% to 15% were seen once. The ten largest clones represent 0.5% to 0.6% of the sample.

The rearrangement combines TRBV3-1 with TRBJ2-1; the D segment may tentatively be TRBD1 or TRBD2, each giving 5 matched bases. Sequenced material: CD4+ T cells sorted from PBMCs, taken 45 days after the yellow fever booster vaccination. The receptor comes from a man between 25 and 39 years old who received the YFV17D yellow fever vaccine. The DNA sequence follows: TGTGCCAGCAGCCAAGATCTTGGGGGTGAGCAGTTCTTC. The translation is CASSQDLGGEQFF.